The 23 T cell receptor beta chains reported below all come from one sample, sequenced in a study of blood T cell repertoires in COVID-19. The data were produced by immunoSEQ multiplex PCR, yet TCRdb's version contains in-frame clones alone and is incomplete. The sample has over 200,000 clones; approximately 80% are singletons. Source material: peripheral blood. The receptor set was obtained from a middle-aged man who had recovered from COVID-19.

V is TRBV4-3 and J is TRBJ1-2; D might be TRBD1 (5 bases). Germline lookup yields CDR1 LGHNA and CDR2 YSLEER. The CDR3 has 15 amino acids. The V and J ends lost 4 bases and 4 bases respectively, with 16 bases between them. Here the CDR3 reads CASSLQRQGGYGYTF. The CDR3 bases are TGCGCCAGCAGCCTCCAACGGCAGGGTGGCTATGGCTACACCTTC.

This rearrangement joins TRBV19 to TRBJ2-1, with 11 bases matching TRBD2. Per the germline V gene, CDR1 is LNHDA and CDR2 is SQIVND (reference sequence). Germline trimming cut 2 bases from V and 9 bases from J; bases unmatched to any gene: 6. The CDR3 covers 15 residues. The chain's CDR3 is CASSIRLAGGFEQFF. CDR3 in DNA: TGTGCCAGTAGTATACGTCTAGCGGGAGGTTTTGAGCAGTTCTTC.

The chain links TRBV30 to TRBJ2-3; D unclear. Germline loops: CDR1 GTSNPN, CDR2 SVGIG (reference sequence). V gave up 4 bases and J gave up 6 bases, with 14 bases separating them. The CDR3 length is 13 residues. The CDR3 coding sequence is TGTGCCTGGACCCTAGTATATAGGGATACGCAGTATTTT. Translating gives CAWTLVYRDTQYF. Full variable domain (outside the CDR3, taken from reference TRBV30 and TRBJ2-3): SQTIHQWPATLVQPVGSPLSLECTVEGTSNPNLYWYRQAAGRGLQLLFYSVGIGQISSEVPQNLSASRPQDRQFILSSKKLLLSDSGFYLCAWTLVYRDTQYFGPGTRLTVL.

V usage is TRBV5-4 and J usage is TRBJ1-1; the D gene is possibly TRBD1 (5 bases). Trimming took off 4 bases at V and 0 bases at J, with 10 bases between the two ends. Per germline, CDR1 SGHNT and CDR2 YYREEE (reference sequence). This CDR3 comprises 14 residues. The CDR3 nucleotides are TGTGCCAGCAGCATCCCAGGGATGAACACTGAAGCTTTCTTT. The encoded protein is CASSIPGMNTEAFF.

The genes are TRBV7-6 and TRBJ2-7; D might be TRBD1 (5 bases). Trimming left V 1 base short and J 4 bases short, with 14 bases between. From germline, CDR1 is SGHVS and CDR2 FNYEAQ. There are 15 residues in the CDR3. The CDR3 bases are TGTGCCAGCAGCTTAGACTTAGGGGATCTATACGAGCAGTACTTC. It specifies CASSLDLGDLYEQYF.

This chain uses TRBV6-6 with TRBJ1-2; no firm D call. The CDR3 length is 13 residues. Germline CDR1 reads MNHNY; CDR2 reads SVGAGI (reference sequence). V lost 2 bases and J lost 10, with 14 bases in between. The CDR3 here is CASSYEDSGSYTF. The CDR3, as DNA: TGTGCCAGCAGTTACGAGGACTCCGGTTCCTACACCTTC.

This chain joins TRBV6-5 and TRBJ2-7; TRBD1 matches at 7 bases. Germline loops: CDR1 MNHEY, CDR2 SVGAGI. With V trimmed by 1 base and J by 2 bases, 5 bases remained unmatched. The CDR3 is 15 residues long. The CDR3 here is CASSYLGQGAYEQYF. The CDR3, as DNA: TGTGCCAGCAGTTACTTGGGTCAGGGGGCCTACGAGCAGTACTTC.

This clone was detected a few times. This sequence joins TRBV25-1 and TRBJ1-3, with 9 bases fitting TRBD1. This CDR3 has 16 amino acids. Unmatched junction bases numbered 3, after V lost 1 base and J lost 2 bases. CDR1 and CDR2 from the germline V gene are MGHDK and SYGVNS. DNA of the CDR3: TGTGCCAGCAGTGAATTAGGGACAGGGACTGGAAACACCATATATTTT. Amino acids: CASSELGTGTGNTIYF.

This clone has more than one count but fewer than ten. The chain links TRBV27 to TRBJ2-7, with 9 bases matching TRBD1. The CDR3 spans 12 residues. The germline gives CDR1 MNHEY, CDR2 SMNVEV (reference sequence). V lost 8 bases to trimming and J lost 4 bases; unmatched junction nucleotides: 3. The CDR3 protein is CASWTGDYEQYF. The CDR3 DNA follows: TGTGCCAGCTGGACAGGGGATTACGAGCAGTACTTC.

As concerns this clone: The junction departs from germline at one end; a sequencing error may be responsible. The chain is built from TRBV2 and TRBJ2-1, with D possibly matching TRBD2 (6 bases). CDR3 size: 17 residues. Germline V gene sequence: CDR1 SNHLY, CDR2 FYNNEI. The CDR3 DNA is TGTGCCAGCAGTGAGAGTCCATCCGGCGGGATCTACAATGGGCAGTTCTTC. Encoded protein: CASSESPSGGIYNGQFF.

The chain is built from TRBV9 and TRBJ2-3, with 7 bases lining up with TRBD1. The V segment lost 2 bases and the J segment 5 bases; nucleotides outside the gene matches: 5. The CDR3 is 14 amino acids. The germline V gene has CDR1 SGDLS and CDR2 YYNGEE. CDR3 loop: CASSVGTEGDTQYF. CDR3 DNA: TGTGCCAGCAGCGTGGGGACAGAAGGAGATACGCAGTATTTT. Based on the CDR3 plus reference TRBV9 and TRBJ2-3, the full variable domain is DSGVTQTPKHLITATGQRVTLRCSPRSGDLSVYWYQQSLDQGLQFLIQYYNGEERAKGNILERFSAQQFPDLHSELNLSSLELGDSALYFCASSVGTEGDTQYFGPGTRLTVL.

The chain joins TRBV7-9 to TRBJ2-1, with 7 nucleotides matching TRBD2. Germline values: CDR1 SEHNR, CDR2 FQNEAQ (reference sequence). The CDR3 covers 16 residues. V was pared by 3 bases and J by 7 bases, with 12 bases of the junction left unmatched. The CDR3, as DNA: TGTGCCAGCAGCTTGACCCGCCGGGACTACCAAAATGAGCAGTTCTTC. Amino acid sequence: CASSLTRRDYQNEQFF.

The V and J genes are TRBV7-8 and TRBJ1-1, with D perhaps matching TRBD1 (5 bases). This CDR3 spans 13 amino acids. Between the trimmed V and J ends, which lost 5 bases and 4 bases, there was a span of 11 bases. CDR1 SGHVS and CDR2 FQNEAQ come from the germline V gene. CDR3 loop: CASSAQGSTEAFF. The CDR3 bases are TGTGCCAGCAGCGCCCAGGGTTCCACTGAAGCTTTCTTT.

This clone was observed a few times. This sequence joins TRBV5-1 and TRBJ1-1, with D uncertain. The CDR3 is 13 residues long. Germline V lookup: CDR1 SGHRS, CDR2 YFSETQ. The V end lost 0 bases, the J end lost 5 bases, and 8 bases lay between the germline ends. CDR3 region: CASSLAGETEAFF. CDR3 bases: TGCGCCAGCAGCTTGGCCGGGGAAACTGAAGCTTTCTTT.

The chain recombines TRBV4-1 with TRBJ1-1; D gene ambiguous. Germline V gene sequence: CDR1 MGHRA, CDR2 YSYEKL. The CDR3 has 15 residues. With 0 bases removed from V and 4 bases from J, the gap between germline ends came to 12 bases. The CDR3 sequence is CASSQDPGSGTEAFF. CDR3 nucleotides: TGCGCCAGCAGCCAAGATCCAGGATCCGGCACTGAAGCTTTCTTT.

J is TRBJ2-2 and V is TRBV11-3; D gene uncertain. Germline V CDR1 and CDR2: SGHNT, YENEEA. This CDR3 has 13 residues. The V and J ends lost 5 bases and 6 bases respectively, with 10 bases between them. CDR3 sequence: CASSTYPPGELFF. Here the CDR3 DNA reads TGTGCCAGCAGCACCTACCCCCCCGGGGAGCTGTTTTTT.

The rearrangement joins TRBV9 to TRBJ2-3; TRBD2 matches at 15 bases. The CDR3 is 21 residues long. V lost 1 base, J lost 0 bases, and 12 bases stayed unmatched. Germline V gene sequence: CDR1 SGDLS, CDR2 YYNGEE. The CDR3 sequence is CASSVRPGLAGGLPSTDTQYF. The CDR3, as DNA: TGTGCCAGCAGCGTACGACCGGGACTAGCGGGGGGCCTTCCTAGCACAGATACGCAGTATTTT.

Worth noting for this clone: The junction shows a germline mismatch at one end, possibly a read error. The chain employs TRBV7-2 and TRBJ2-2, with 10 bases that match TRBD2. CDR1 is SGHTA, CDR2 FQGNSA, per germline. This CDR3 is 15 amino acids long. The chain's CDR3 is CASSLAGANTGELFF. The CDR3 nucleotides are TGTGCCAGCAGCCTAGCGGGAGCGAACACCGGGGAGCTGTTTTTT.

The V and J genes are TRBV11-2 and TRBJ2-7; 7 nucleotides line up with TRBD2. Germline assignment: CDR1 SGHAT and CDR2 FQNNGV. The CDR3 sequence is 13 residues long. The V and J ends lost 5 bases and 2 bases, in that order; junction bases with no gene match: 3. The DNA for the CDR3 is TGTGCCAGCAGCCTAAGCGGGACCTACGAGCAGTACTTC. Translation gives CASSLSGTYEQYF.

This clone was recorded a few times. The chain uses TRBV4-3 and TRBJ2-2, with 8 bases aligning to TRBD1. After removal of 5 bases from V and 3 bases from J, the junction contained 5 bases not matched to a gene. This CDR3 has 15 residues. Germline CDR1 is LGHNA and CDR2 is YSLEER. The CDR3 DNA reads as TGCGCCAGCAGCACAGGGACAGGTTACACCGGGGAGCTGTTTTTT. Translated: CASSTGTGYTGELFF.

The rearrangement joins TRBV24-1 to TRBJ2-5, with a tentative D call TRBD1 (6 bases). Trimming took off 3 bases at V and 3 bases at J, with 13 bases between the two ends. Germline assignment: CDR1 KGHDR and CDR2 SFDVKD. The CDR3 runs to 15 residues. The CDR3 loop is CATSDPGDLKETQYF. The CDR3 coding sequence is TGTGCCACCAGTGATCCAGGGGACCTTAAAGAGACCCAGTACTTC.

This chain connects TRBV2 to TRBJ1-1; maybe TRBD1 (5 bases). In germline, CDR1 is SNHLY, CDR2 FYNNEI. V lost 3 bases and J lost 4, with 9 bases in between. The CDR3 covers 13 residues. The CDR3: CASSDGGATEAFF. CDR3 coding DNA: TGTGCCAGCAGTGATGGCGGGGCCACTGAAGCTTTCTTT.

This chain joins TRBV7-2 and TRBJ2-3, with 7 bases fitting TRBD2. The CDR3 sequence is 14 residues long. Germline CDR1 is SGHTA and CDR2 is FQGNSA. The V gene end was trimmed by 1 base and the J gene end by 5 bases; junction bases not matched to a gene: 3. CDR3 sequence reads: CASSLERGGDTQYF. The CDR3 nucleotides read TGTGCCAGCAGCTTAGAGCGCGGGGGAGATACGCAGTATTTT.